What follows are 5 T cell receptor beta chains derived from one specimen sequenced in a study of blood T cell repertoires in COVID-19. TCRdb keeps only in-frame clones here, not all; method: immunoSEQ multiplex PCR. This sample has a few hundred thousand clones, with about 87% found just once. What was sequenced was PBMCs or T cells enriched from blood (not recorded which). Receptors originate from a woman aged 45-65 years who had recovered from COVID-19.

The chain combines TRBV12-3 or TRBV12-4 with TRBJ1-2, with a possible D match to TRBD1 (6 bases). Deletions cut 5 bases from V and 5 bases from J, with 12 bases between. The CDR3 spans 13 residues. CDR3 nucleotide sequence: TGTGCCAGCAGTCAGAAGGGGGGGTATGGCTACACCTTC. Protein: CASSQKGGYGYTF.

This clone occurred a few times. This chain joins TRBV4-2 and TRBJ2-1; D is ambiguous. CDR3 size: 15 residues. The V gene's germline CDR1 is LGHNA and CDR2 YNFKEQ. Deletions cut 0 bases from V and 4 bases from J, with 10 bases between. CDR3 in DNA: TGTGCCAGCAGCCAAGATCTTCGGGTATACAATGAGCAGTTCTTC. This codes for CASSQDLRVYNEQFF.

The V gene is TRBV28, the J gene TRBJ2-2; possibly TRBD1 for D (6 bases). This CDR3 contains 15 residues. V was clipped by 8 bases and J by 5 bases, with 18 bases between them. Germline CDR1 and CDR2: MDHEN and SYDVKM. CDR3 nucleotides: TGTGCCAGCTACGGCAGGCAGGGGTGGACCGGGGAGCTGTTTTTT. Translated: CASYGRQGWTGELFF.

The chain links TRBV28 to TRBJ1-2; no clear D gene. V gave up 4 bases and J gave up 7 bases, with 16 bases separating them. Germline CDR1 is MDHEN and CDR2 is SYDVKM. CDR3 length equals 14 residues. This CDR3 is CASSSPLSPGGYTF. CDR3 sequence (DNA): TGTGCCAGCAGTTCCCCTTTATCCCCCGGTGGCTACACCTTC.

This chain connects TRBV4-3 to TRBJ2-1, with D unclear. Germline V gene data show CDR1 as LGHNA and CDR2 as YSLEER. The CDR3 is 12 amino acids. The ends were cut back, 3 bases at V and 4 bases at J, with 4 bases in the middle. The CDR3 DNA reads as TGCGCCAGCAGCCATAATTACAATGAGCAGTTCTTC. Protein product: CASSHNYNEQFF.